The text below deals with one T cell receptor (beta chain). TCR beta CDR3 sequences were amplified from RNA transcripts. Initially, a first-round RT-PCR of the TCR CDR3 employed the HTBI primer set. TCRdb itself ran the multiplex PCR reads through MiXCR, one entry per CDR3 protein. The sample records 490,000 or so distinct CDR3 sequences, about 22% being singletons. The sample comes from a study of T cells in Graves' hyperthyroidism and ophthalmopathy. The length of the CDR3 is 11 residues. Per germline, CDR1 SNHLY and CDR2 FYNNEI. V was shortened by 8 bases and J by 7 bases, with 12 bases between the two germline ends.

The TCR was taken from a woman in her 70s with Graves' ophthalmopathy. The sequenced sample was blood. The V and J genes are TRBV2 and TRBJ2-7; possibly TRBD2 for D (5 bases). This CDR3 reads CASYEGREQYF. CDR3 nucleotides: TGTGCCAGCTACGAGGGTAGGGAGCAGTACTTC.